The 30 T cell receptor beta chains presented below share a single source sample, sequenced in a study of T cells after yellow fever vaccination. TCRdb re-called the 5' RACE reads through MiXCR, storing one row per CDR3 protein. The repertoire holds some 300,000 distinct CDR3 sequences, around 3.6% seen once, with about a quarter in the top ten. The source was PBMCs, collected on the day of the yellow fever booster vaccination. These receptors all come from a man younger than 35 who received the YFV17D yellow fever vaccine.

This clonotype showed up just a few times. This CDR3 is CSASAGLHSEQYV. The CDR3 bases are TGCAGTGCTAGTGCAGGTCTGCACTCCGAGCAGTACGTC. The rearrangement links TRBV20-1 to TRBJ2-7; D unclear. The CDR3 extends over 13 amino acids. The V and J ends lost 3 bases and 6 bases respectively, with 15 bases between them. The germline V gene encodes CDR1 DFQATT and CDR2 SNEGSKA (reference sequence).

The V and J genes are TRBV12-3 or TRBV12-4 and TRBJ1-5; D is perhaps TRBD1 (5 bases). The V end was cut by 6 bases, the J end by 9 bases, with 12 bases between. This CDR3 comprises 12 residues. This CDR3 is CASSPMGGPQHF. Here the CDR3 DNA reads TGTGCCAGCAGCCCGATGGGGGGGCCCCAGCATTTT.

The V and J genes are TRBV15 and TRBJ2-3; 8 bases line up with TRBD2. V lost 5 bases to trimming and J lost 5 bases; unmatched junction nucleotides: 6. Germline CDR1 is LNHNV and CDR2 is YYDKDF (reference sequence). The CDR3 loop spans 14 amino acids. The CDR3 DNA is TGTGCCACCAGCCGGGGACTAGGGCTAGATACGCAGTATTTT. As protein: CATSRGLGLDTQYF.

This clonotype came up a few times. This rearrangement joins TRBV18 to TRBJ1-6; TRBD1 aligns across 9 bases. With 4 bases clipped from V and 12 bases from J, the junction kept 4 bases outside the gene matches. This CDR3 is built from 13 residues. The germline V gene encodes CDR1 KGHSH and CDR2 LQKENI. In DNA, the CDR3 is TGTGCCAGCTCACGGGACAGGGATGGACCCCTCCACTTT. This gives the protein CASSRDRDGPLHF.

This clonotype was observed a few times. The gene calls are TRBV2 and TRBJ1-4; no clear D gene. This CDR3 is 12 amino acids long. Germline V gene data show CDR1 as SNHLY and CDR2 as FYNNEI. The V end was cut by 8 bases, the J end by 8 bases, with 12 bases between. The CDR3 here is CASGWTDEKLFF. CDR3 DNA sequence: TGTGCCAGCGGCTGGACCGACGAAAAACTGTTTTTT.

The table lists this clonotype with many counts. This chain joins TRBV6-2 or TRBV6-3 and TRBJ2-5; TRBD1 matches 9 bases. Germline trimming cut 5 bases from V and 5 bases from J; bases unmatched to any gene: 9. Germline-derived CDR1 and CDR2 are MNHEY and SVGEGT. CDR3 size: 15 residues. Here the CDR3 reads CASSQRTGDSETQYF. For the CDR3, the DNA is TGTGCCAGCAGTCAAAGGACAGGGGATAGTGAGACCCAGTACTTC.

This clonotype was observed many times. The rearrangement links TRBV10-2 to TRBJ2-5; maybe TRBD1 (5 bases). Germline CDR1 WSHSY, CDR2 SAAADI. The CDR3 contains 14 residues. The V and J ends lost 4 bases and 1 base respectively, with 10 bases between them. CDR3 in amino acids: CASSGLTAQETQYF. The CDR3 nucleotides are TGCGCCAGCAGTGGGTTGACAGCCCAAGAGACCCAGTACTTC.

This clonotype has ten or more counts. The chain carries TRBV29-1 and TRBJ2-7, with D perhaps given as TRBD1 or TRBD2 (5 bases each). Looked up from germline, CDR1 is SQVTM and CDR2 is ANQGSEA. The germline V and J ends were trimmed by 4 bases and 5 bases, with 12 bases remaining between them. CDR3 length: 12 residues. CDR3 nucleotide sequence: TGCAGCGTTGGCTGGCGAGGGGACGAGCAGTACTTC. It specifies CSVGWRGDEQYF.

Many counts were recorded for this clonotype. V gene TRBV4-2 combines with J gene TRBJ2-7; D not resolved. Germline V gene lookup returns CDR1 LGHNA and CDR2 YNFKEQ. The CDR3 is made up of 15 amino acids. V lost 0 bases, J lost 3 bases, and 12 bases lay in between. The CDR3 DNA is TGTGCCAGCAGCCAAGATCTCCAGCAGATCTACGAGCAGTACTTC. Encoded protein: CASSQDLQQIYEQYF.

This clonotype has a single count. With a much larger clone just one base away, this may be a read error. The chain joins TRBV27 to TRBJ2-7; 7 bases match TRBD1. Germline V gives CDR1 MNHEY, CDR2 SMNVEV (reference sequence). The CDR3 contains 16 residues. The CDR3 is CASSSFKTGMTGEQHV. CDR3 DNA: TGTGCCAGCAGTTCTTTTAAGACAGGGATGACAGGCGAGCAGCACGTC.

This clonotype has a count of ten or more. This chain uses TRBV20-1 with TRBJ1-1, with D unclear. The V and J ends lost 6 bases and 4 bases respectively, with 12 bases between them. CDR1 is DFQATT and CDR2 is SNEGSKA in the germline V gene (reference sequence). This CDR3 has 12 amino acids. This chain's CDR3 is CSAPNQATEAFF. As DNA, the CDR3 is TGCAGTGCCCCTAACCAGGCCACTGAAGCTTTCTTT.

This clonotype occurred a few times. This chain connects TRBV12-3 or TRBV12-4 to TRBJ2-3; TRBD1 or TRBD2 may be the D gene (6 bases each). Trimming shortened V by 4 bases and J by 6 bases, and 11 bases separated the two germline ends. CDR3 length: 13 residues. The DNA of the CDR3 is TGTGCCAGCAGTTCATGGGGGGCCGATACGCAGTATTTT. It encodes CASSSWGADTQYF.

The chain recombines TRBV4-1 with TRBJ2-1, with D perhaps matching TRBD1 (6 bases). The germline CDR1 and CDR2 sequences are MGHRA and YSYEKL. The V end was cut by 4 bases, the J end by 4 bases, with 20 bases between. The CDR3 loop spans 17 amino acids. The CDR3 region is CASSLRLRDTVYNEQFF. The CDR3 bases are TGCGCCAGCAGCCTCCGTCTCCGGGACACCGTGTACAATGAGCAGTTCTTC.

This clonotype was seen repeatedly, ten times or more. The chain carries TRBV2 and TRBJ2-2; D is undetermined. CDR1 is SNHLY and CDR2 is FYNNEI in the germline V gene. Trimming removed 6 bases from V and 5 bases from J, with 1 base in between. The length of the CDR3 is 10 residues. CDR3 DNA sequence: TGTGCCAGCAGGACCGGGGAGCTGTTTTTT. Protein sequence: CASRTGELFF.

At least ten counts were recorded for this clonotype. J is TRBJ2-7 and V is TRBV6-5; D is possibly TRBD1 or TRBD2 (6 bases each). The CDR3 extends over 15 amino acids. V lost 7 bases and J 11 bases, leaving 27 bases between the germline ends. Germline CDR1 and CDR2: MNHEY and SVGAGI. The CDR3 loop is CASTTRGSEPPGEYF. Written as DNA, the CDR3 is TGTGCCAGCACCACCAGGGGCAGCGAACCTCCGGGGGAGTACTTC.

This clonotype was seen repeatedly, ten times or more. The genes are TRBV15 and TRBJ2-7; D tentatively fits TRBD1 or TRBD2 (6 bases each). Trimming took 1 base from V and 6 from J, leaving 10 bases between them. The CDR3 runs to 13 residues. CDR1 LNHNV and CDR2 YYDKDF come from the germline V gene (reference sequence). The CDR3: CATSRVKGGEQYV. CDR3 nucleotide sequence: TGTGCCACCAGCAGAGTCAAGGGGGGCGAGCAGTACGTC.

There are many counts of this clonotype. The CDR3 is CASSETPSTDTQYF. In DNA, the CDR3 is TGTGCCAGCAGTGAGACCCCGAGTACAGATACGCAGTATTTT. V and J are TRBV25-1 and TRBJ2-3; no reliable D call. Per germline, CDR1 MGHDK and CDR2 SYGVNS. CDR3 length equals 14 residues. Trimming cost V 3 bases and J 3 bases, with 10 bases left between them.

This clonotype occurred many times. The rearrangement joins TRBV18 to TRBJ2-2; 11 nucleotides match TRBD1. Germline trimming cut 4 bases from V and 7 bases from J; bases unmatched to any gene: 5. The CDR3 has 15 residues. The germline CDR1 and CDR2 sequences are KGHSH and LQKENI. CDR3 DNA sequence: TGTGCCAGCTCACGGAGGACAGGGGGCAACGGGGAGCTGTTTTTT. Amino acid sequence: CASSRRTGGNGELFF.

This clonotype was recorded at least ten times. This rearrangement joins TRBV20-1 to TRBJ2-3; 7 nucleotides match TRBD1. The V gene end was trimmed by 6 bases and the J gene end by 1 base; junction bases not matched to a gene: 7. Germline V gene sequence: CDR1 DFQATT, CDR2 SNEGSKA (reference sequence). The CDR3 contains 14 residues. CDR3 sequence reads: CSAEHQGGTDTQYF. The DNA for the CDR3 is TGCAGTGCGGAGCACCAGGGGGGCACAGATACGCAGTATTTT.

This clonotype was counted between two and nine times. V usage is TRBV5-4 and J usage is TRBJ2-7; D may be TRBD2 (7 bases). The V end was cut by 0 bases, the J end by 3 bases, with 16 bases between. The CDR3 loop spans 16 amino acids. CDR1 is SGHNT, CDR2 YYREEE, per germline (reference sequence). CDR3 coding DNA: TGTGCCAGCAGCTTGGCCGCGGGGAGGGGGGTCTACGAGCAGTACTTC. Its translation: CASSLAAGRGVYEQYF.

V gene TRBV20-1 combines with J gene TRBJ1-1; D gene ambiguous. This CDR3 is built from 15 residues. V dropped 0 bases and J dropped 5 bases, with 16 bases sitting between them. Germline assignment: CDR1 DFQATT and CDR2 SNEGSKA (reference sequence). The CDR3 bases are TGCAGTGCTAGAGATCGTATAGGTCCTAGGACTGAAGCTTTCTTT. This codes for CSARDRIGPRTEAFF.

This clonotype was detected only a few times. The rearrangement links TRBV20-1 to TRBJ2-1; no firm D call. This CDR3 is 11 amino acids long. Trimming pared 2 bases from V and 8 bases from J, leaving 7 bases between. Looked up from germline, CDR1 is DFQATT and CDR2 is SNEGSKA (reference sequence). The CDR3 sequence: CSARSFYEQFF. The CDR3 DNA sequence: TGCAGTGCTAGATCGTTCTATGAGCAGTTCTTC.

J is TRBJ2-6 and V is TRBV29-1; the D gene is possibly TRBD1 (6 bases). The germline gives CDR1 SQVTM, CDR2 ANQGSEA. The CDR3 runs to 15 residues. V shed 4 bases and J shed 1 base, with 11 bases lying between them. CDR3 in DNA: TGCAGCGTTGCCACAGGGAAGTCTGGGGCCAACGTCCTGACTTTC. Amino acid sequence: CSVATGKSGANVLTF.

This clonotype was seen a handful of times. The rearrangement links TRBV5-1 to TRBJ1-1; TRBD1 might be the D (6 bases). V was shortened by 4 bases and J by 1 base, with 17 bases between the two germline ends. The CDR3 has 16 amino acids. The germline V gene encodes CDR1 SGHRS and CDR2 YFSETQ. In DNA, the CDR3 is TGCGCCAGCAGCATCGCTTCTGGGGGCTCGAACACTGAAGCTTTCTTT. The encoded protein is CASSIASGGSNTEAFF.

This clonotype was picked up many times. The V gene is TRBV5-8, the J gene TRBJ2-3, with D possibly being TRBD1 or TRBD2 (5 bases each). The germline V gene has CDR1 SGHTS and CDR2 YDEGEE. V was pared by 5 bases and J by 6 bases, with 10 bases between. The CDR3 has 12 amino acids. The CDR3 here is CASSRGADTQYF. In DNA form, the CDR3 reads TGTGCCAGCAGTCGGGGCGCCGATACGCAGTATTTT.

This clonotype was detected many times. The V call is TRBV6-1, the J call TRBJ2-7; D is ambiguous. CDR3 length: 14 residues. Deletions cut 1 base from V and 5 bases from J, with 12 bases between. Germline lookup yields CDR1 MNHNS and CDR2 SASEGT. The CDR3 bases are TGTGCCAGCAGTGAAGGGGTCACAGACCACGAGCAGTACTTC. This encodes CASSEGVTDHEQYF.

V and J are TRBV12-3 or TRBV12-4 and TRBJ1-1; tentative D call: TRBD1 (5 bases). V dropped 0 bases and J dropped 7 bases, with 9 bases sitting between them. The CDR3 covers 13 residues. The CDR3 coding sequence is TGTGCCAGCAGTTTAGCGGAGGGGCATGAAGCTTTCTTT. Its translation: CASSLAEGHEAFF.

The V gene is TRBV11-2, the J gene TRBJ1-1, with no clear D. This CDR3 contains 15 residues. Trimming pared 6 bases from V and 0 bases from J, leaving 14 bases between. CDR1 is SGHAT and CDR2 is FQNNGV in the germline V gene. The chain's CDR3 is CASRIMVGLNTEAFF. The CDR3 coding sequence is TGTGCCAGCAGAATTATGGTCGGGTTGAACACTGAAGCTTTCTTT.

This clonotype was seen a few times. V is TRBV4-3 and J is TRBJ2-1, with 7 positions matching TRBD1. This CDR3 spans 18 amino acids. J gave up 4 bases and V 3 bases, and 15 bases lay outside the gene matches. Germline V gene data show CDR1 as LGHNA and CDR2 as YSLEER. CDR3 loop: CASSHESPQGVSYNEQFF. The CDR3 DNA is TGCGCCAGCAGCCACGAATCTCCGCAGGGGGTTTCGTACAATGAGCAGTTCTTC.

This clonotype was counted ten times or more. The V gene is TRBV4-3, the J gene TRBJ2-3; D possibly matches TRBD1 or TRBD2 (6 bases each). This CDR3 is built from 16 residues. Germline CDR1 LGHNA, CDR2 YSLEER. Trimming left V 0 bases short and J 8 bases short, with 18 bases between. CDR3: CASSQEGGRGGGTQYF. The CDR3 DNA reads TGCGCCAGCAGCCAAGAGGGGGGCCGTGGCGGAGGTACGCAGTATTTT.